Only one count was recorded for the clone carrying this TCR beta chain. The target antigen is unknown. The data were taken from a study of long-term antiretroviral therapy in people with HIV. In germline, CDR1 is SGDLS, CDR2 YYNGEE. The CDR3 consists of 14 residues. With 4 bases removed from V and 0 bases from J, the gap between germline ends came to 8 bases. With survey level as its setting, the immunoSEQ assay was v3.0. Assay used: immunoSEQ multiplex PCR; TCRdb lists only in-frame clones, some missing. Of 35,000 to 45,000 clones in the sample, 86% were seen once. Study-level points and caveats: Those clones which expanded before ART made up the dominant part of the repertoire at all time points. The ART regimens used between the mid-2000s and the late 2010s may be less effective than current ones.

The clonotype originates from a woman aged 18-29 years with HIV. The source was unsorted PBMCs, collected just before starting antiretroviral therapy. The chain couples TRBV9 to TRBJ2-1; D uncertain. The CDR3 bases are TGTGCCAGCAGCCCCCTGAGCTCCTACAATGAGCAGTTCTTC. Residues: CASSPLSSYNEQFF.